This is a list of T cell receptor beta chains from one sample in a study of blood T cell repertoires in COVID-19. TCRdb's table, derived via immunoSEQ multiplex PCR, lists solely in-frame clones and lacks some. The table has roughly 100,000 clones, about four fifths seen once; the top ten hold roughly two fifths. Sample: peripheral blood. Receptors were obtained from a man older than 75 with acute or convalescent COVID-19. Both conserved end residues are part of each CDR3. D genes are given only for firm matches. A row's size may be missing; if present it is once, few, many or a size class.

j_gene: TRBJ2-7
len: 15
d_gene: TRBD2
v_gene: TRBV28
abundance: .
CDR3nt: TGTGCCAGCAGTTCCGTAGCGGGAGGAACCCACGAGCAGTACTTC
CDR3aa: CASSSVAGGTHEQYF

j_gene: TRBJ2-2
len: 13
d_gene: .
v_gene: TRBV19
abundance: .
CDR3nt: TGTGCCAGTACCTCCCGATCGGGCGGGGAGCTGTTTTTT
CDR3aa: CASTSRSGGELFF

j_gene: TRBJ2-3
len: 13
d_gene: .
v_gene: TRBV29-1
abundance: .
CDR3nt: TGCAGCGTTGCAGCGGATAGCACAGATACGCAGTATTTT
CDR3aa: CSVAADSTDTQYF

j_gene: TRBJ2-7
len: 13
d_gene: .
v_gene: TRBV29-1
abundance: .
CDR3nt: TGCAGCGTTGAAGGTCAGGGCGGAACCGAGCAGTACTTC
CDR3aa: CSVEGQGGTEQYF

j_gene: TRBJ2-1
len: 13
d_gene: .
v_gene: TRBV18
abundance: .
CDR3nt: TGTGCCAGCTCACCAAGGCAGGAGGCTGAGCAGTTCTTC
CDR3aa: CASSPRQEAEQFF

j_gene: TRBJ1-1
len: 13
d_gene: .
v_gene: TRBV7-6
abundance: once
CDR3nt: TGTGCCAGCAGCACGCAGGGTTACACTGAAGCTTTCTTT
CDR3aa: CASSTQGYTEAFF

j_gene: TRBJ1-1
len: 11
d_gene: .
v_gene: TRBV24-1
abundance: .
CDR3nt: TGTGCCACCAGTTCAGGGAACCGAGCTTTCTTT
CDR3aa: CATSSGNRAFF

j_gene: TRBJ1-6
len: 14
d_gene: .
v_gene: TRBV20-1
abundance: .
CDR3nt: TGCAGTGCTAGTAGTCAGGGAAATAATTCACCCCTCCACTTT
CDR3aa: CSASSQGNNSPLHF

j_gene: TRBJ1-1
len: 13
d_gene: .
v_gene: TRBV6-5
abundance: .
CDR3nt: TGTGCCAGCAGTTACGTAGGGGGCACTGAAGCTTTCTTT
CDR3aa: CASSYVGGTEAFF

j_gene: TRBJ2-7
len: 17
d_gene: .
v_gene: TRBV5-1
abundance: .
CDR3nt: TGCGCCAGCAGCTTGGTGTCGGTCGGTTCAGGGTCGGGCGAGCAGTACTTC
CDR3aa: CASSLVSVGSGSGEQYF

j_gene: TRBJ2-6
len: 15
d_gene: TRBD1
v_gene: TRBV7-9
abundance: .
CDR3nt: TGTGCCAGCCGGGACAGGGGGTCCGGGGCCAACGTCCTGACTTTC
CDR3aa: CASRDRGSGANVLTF

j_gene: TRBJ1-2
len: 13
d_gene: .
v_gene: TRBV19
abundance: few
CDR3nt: TGTGCCAGTAGTATACTAGCTAACTATGGCTACACCTTC
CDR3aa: CASSILANYGYTF

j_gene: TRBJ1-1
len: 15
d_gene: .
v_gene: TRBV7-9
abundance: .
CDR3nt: TGTGCCAGCAGCTTAGCCGGCAGGATGAACACTGAAGCTTTCTTT
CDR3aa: CASSLAGRMNTEAFF

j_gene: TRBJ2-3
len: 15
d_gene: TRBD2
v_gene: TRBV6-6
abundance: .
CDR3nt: TGTGCCAGCAGTTACACTAGCGGCCGCACAGATACGCAGTATTTT
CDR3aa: CASSYTSGRTDTQYF

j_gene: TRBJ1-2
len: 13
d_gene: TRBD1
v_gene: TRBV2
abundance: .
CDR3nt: TGTGCCAGCAGTCGGGACAGGGGGCGAGGCTACACCTTC
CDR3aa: CASSRDRGRGYTF

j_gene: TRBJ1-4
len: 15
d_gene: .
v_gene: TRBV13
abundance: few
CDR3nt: TGTGCCAGCAGCTTAGGTGGGGCCATGAATGAAAAACTGTTTTTT
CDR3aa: CASSLGGAMNEKLFF

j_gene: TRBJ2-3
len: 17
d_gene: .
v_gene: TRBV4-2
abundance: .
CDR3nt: TGTGCCAGCAGCCAGGCCCTAGCAGTCCGTAGCACAGATACGCAGTATTTT
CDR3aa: CASSQALAVRSTDTQYF

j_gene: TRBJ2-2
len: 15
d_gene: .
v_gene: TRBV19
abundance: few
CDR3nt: TGTGCCAGTTCCCCATTCCGAAGCAACACCGGGGAGCTGTTTTTT
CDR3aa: CASSPFRSNTGELFF

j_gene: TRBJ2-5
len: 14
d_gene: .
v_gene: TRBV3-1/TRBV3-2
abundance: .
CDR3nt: TGTGCCAGCAGCTCCTCCCGGGTACAAGAGACCCAGTACTTC
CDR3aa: CASSSSRVQETQYF

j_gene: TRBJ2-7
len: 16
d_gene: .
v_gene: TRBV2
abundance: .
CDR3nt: TGTGCCAGCAGTGAAACCCAGGGGCGCGTCTCCTACGAGCAGTACTTC
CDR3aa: CASSETQGRVSYEQYF

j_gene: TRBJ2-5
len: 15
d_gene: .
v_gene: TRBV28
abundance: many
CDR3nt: TGTGCCAGCAGTCCCTCTCGAGAGAGGAAAGAGACCCAGTACTTC
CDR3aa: CASSPSRERKETQYF

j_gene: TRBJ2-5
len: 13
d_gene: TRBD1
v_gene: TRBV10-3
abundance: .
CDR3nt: TGTGCCACCGCCGGGACAGCGCAAGAGACCCAGTACTTC
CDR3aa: CATAGTAQETQYF

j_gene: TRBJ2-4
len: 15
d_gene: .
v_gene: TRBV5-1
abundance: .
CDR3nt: TGCGCCAGCAGCTTACTGCCCGGAGCCAAAAACATTCAGTACTTC
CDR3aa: CASSLLPGAKNIQYF

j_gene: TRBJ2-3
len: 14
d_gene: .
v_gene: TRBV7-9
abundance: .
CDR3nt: TGTGCCAGCAGCTTAGTTGGGACACAAGATACGCAGTATTTT
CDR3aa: CASSLVGTQDTQYF

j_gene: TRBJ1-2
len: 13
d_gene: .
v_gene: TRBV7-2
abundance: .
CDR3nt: TGTGCCAGCAGCCTAGGACAGCGTAATGGCTACACCTTC
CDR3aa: CASSLGQRNGYTF

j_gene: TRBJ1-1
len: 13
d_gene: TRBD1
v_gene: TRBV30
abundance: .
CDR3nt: TGTGCCTGGGGTGGGACAGGGGGCGGTGAAGCTTTCTTT
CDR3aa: CAWGGTGGGEAFF

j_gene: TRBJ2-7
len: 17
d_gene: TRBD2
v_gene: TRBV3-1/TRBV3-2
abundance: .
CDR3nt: TGTGCCAGCAGCCAAGACGGACGACCGGGACTAGCTTACGAGCAGTACTTC
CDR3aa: CASSQDGRPGLAYEQYF

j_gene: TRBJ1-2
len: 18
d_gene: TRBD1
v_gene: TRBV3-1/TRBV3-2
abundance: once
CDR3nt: TGTGCCAGCAGCCGAGGACAGGGCCGGGCCCATGCTAACTATGGCTACACCTTC
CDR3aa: CASSRGQGRAHANYGYTF

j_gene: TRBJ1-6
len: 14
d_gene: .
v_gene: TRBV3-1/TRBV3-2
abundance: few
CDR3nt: TGTGCCAGCAGCCAAGCTTGGGGAGATTCACCCCTCCACTTT
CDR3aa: CASSQAWGDSPLHF

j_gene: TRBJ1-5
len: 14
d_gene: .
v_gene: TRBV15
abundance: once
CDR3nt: TGTGCCACCAGCGGACCAGGGGCGAGGCAGCCCCAGCATTTT
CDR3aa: CATSGPGARQPQHF